The 16 T cell receptor beta chains below were found in one sample sequenced in a study of blood T cell repertoires in COVID-19. Assay: immunoSEQ multiplex PCR; the TCRdb copy retains only in-frame clones and omits some. Altogether some 140,000 clones are present, about three quarters being singletons, with the ten largest covering around 1.7%. Sequencing was performed on peripheral blood. The receptors derive from an elderly man with acute or convalescent COVID-19.

J is TRBJ1-1 and V is TRBV19, with a tentative D call TRBD1 (5 bases). V was trimmed by 3 bases and J by 1 base, leaving 12 bases between them. The CDR3 sequence is 15 residues long. In germline, CDR1 is LNHDA, CDR2 SQIVND (reference sequence). CDR3 DNA: TGTGCCAGTAGTATCGGGGGAGGTCGGAACACTGAAGCTTTCTTT. Translating it yields CASSIGGGRNTEAFF.

This chain uses TRBV5-6 with TRBJ2-5; the D gene is possibly TRBD2 (6 bases). From germline, CDR1 is SGHDT and CDR2 YYEEEE. The CDR3 extends over 15 amino acids. V lost 0 bases and J 1 base, leaving 10 bases between the germline ends. CDR3 sequence: CASSLGGGTQETQYF. The CDR3, as DNA: TGTGCCAGCAGCTTGGGGGGCGGGACCCAAGAGACCCAGTACTTC.

This chain joins TRBV5-1 and TRBJ1-2; 8 bases align to TRBD1. The CDR3 runs to 16 residues. With V trimmed by 0 bases and J by 3 bases, 7 bases remained unmatched. From germline, CDR1 is SGHRS and CDR2 YFSETQ. The CDR3 bases are TGCGCCAGCAGCTTGGGCGTTCCGGGACAGGACTATGGCTACACCTTC. Translated, it gives CASSLGVPGQDYGYTF.

V and J are TRBV18 and TRBJ2-6, with 11 bases aligning to TRBD2. V dropped 3 bases and J dropped 0; count of bases not matched to a gene: 7. Germline-derived CDR1 and CDR2 are KGHSH and LQKENI. The CDR3 runs 19 residues. The CDR3 nucleotides read TGTGCCAGCTCACCTACTCTAGCGGGGGGACGCTCTGGGGCCAACGTCCTGACTTTC. This sequence encodes CASSPTLAGGRSGANVLTF.

The chain recombines TRBV4-3 with TRBJ2-3; 16 nucleotides agree with TRBD2. Losses at the gene ends were 4 bases for V and 4 bases for J; bases not matched to a gene: 11. The CDR3 contains 19 residues. Germline V gene lookup returns CDR1 LGHNA and CDR2 YSLEER. CDR3 nucleotides: TGCGCCAGCAGCCTCTCACCGGGACTAGCGGGGGGGCCGGCAGATACGCAGTATTTT. Translation: CASSLSPGLAGGPADTQYF.

The chain couples TRBV15 to TRBJ1-4; the match to TRBD1 covers 7 bases. V gave up 7 bases and J gave up 4 bases; unmatched junction bases: 6. Germline CDR1 reads LNHNV; CDR2 reads YYDKDF (reference sequence). The CDR3 sequence is 14 residues long. CDR3 loop: CATTGQLVNEKLFF. The CDR3 DNA reads as TGTGCCACCACGGGACAGCTTGTTAATGAAAAACTGTTTTTT. The whole variable domain, filled in from reference TRBV15 and TRBJ1-4, reads DAMVIQNPRYQVTQFGKPVTLSCSQTLNHNVMYWYQQKSSQAPKLLFHYYDKDFNNEADTPDNFQSRRPNTSFCFLDIRSPGLGDTAMYLCATTGQLVNEKLFFGSGTQLSVL.

The CDR3 region is CASSQDFSGGALYF. The CDR3 bases are TGTGCCAGCAGCCAAGATTTCAGCGGGGGGGCCCTGTACTTC. The chain joins TRBV3-1 (or the pseudogene TRBV3-2) to TRBJ2-7; TRBD2 matches 10 bases. The CDR3 totals 14 residues. From germline, CDR1 is LGHDT and CDR2 YNNKEL (reference sequence). V shed 0 bases and J 12 bases; nucleotides not matched to a gene: 8.

This clone was detected once. The rearrangement links TRBV5-1 to TRBJ2-2; D is perhaps TRBD2 (5 bases). V shed 4 bases and J shed 1 base, with 11 bases lying between them. Looked up from germline, CDR1 is SGHRS and CDR2 is YFSETQ. CDR3 size: 15 residues. The CDR3 DNA reads as TGCGCCAGCAGCGCCGGGATTATGAACACCGGGGAGCTGTTTTTT. Encoded protein: CASSAGIMNTGELFF.

This clone was detected a few times. The chain has TRBV6-4 and TRBJ1-4, with a weak D call TRBD1 (6 bases). The CDR3 has 15 amino acids. The V end lost 6 bases, the J end lost 5 bases, and 16 bases lay between the germline ends. The germline CDR1 and CDR2 sequences are MRHNA and SNTAGT. The CDR3 DNA sequence: TGTGCCAGCAGCAAGTACGGGACACAAAATGAAAAACTGTTTTTT. This encodes CASSKYGTQNEKLFF.

The rearrangement joins TRBV5-4 to TRBJ2-1; 9 nucleotides agree with TRBD2. Germline loops: CDR1 SGHNT, CDR2 YYREEE (reference sequence). The CDR3 consists of 14 residues. Germline trimming cut 3 bases from V and 3 bases from J; bases unmatched to any gene: 1. Here the CDR3 DNA reads TGTGCCAGCAGCTCAGCGGGGGGCTACAATGAGCAGTTCTTC. This encodes CASSSAGGYNEQFF.

This clone was recorded at least ten times. The V and J genes are TRBV3-1 (or the pseudogene TRBV3-2) and TRBJ2-2; D is uncertain. Trimming left V 5 bases short and J 0 bases short, with 13 bases between. The V gene's germline CDR1 is LGHDT and CDR2 YNNKEL (reference sequence). The CDR3 contains 16 residues. The CDR3 is CASSEPWAANTGELFF. The CDR3 DNA reads TGTGCCAGCAGCGAACCCTGGGCCGCGAACACCGGGGAGCTGTTTTTT.

This clone was seen once. The chain couples TRBV28 to TRBJ2-1, with 12 positions matching TRBD2. After removal of 6 bases from V and 10 bases from J, the junction contained 10 bases not matched to a gene. CDR1 is MDHEN, CDR2 SYDVKM, per germline. This CDR3 comprises 15 residues. CDR3 nucleotides: TGTGCCAGCAGCTCCGGGCTAGCGGGGGGGGGAGAGCAGTTCTTC. Protein sequence: CASSSGLAGGGEQFF.

To note about this clone: Other DNA sequences in this sample translate to the same CDR3. This chain links TRBV7-2 with TRBJ1-3; D gene uncertain. CDR3 length: 13 residues. Trimming pared 5 bases from V and 3 bases from J, leaving 8 bases between. CDR1 SGHTA and CDR2 FQGNSA come from the germline V gene. CDR3 region: CASSLGSGNTIYF. DNA for the CDR3: TGTGCCAGCAGCCTTGGCAGTGGAAACACCATATATTTT.

The chain has TRBV12-5 and TRBJ2-1; D is uncertain. The CDR3 has 12 amino acids. The V end lost 4 bases, the J end lost 5 bases, and 6 bases lay between the germline ends. CDR1 and CDR2 from the germline V gene are LGHNT and FRNRAP. The CDR3 reads CASGYRDNEQFF. The DNA for the CDR3 is TGTGCTAGTGGTTACCGGGACAATGAGCAGTTCTTC.

The genes are TRBV5-1 and TRBJ1-5; D perhaps matches TRBD1 (6 bases). The ends were cut back, 4 bases at V and 4 bases at J, with 12 bases in the middle. CDR1 is SGHRS and CDR2 is YFSETQ in the germline V gene. The CDR3 sequence is 14 residues long. The CDR3 here is CASSPGTPNQPQHF. The CDR3 nucleotides are TGCGCCAGCAGCCCCGGGACACCAAATCAGCCCCAGCATTTT.

The V and J genes are TRBV19 and TRBJ1-2, with 8 bases lining up with TRBD1. Trimming cost V 9 bases and J 4 bases; bases outside gene matches: 7. Per the germline V gene, CDR1 is LNHDA and CDR2 is SQIVND (reference sequence). This CDR3 region has 13 residues. The CDR3 protein is CASWDRRGYGYTF. As DNA, the CDR3 is TGTGCCAGCTGGGACAGGCGAGGCTATGGCTACACCTTC.